One TCR beta chain is described in this entry. The sample belongs to a study of blood T cell repertoires in COVID-19. About the research overall: Specimens from acute and convalescent COVID-19 originated in the United States, Italy and Spain. T cells, B-cell-depleted T cells, or PBMCs provided the cDNA or gDNA that served as material.

As handled by the study authors: Counts of nucleated cells, estimated from reference gene primer amplification, were obtained. The protocol was immunoSEQ multiplex PCR, while the TCRdb copy is restricted to in-frame clones and leaves out a portion. V and J calls and clone size are as listed in that table; D and trimming were resolved from the DNA. This sample has roughly 97,000 clones; about 90% occur once, and the top ten carry 20%. This TCR derives from a human donor in a cohort sampled during active COVID-19. Material: peripheral blood.

The CDR3 DNA sequence: TGTGCCAGCAGCCGCGCAGGGGTTCCCCTCTCTGGGGCCAACGTCCTGACTTTC. Translated: CASSRAGVPLSGANVLTF. The chain employs TRBV5-8 and TRBJ2-6, with a weak D call TRBD1 (6 bases). The CDR3 has 18 amino acids. Trimming pared 4 bases from V and 0 bases from J, leaving 17 bases between. Germline V gene sequence: CDR1 SGHTS, CDR2 YDEGEE.